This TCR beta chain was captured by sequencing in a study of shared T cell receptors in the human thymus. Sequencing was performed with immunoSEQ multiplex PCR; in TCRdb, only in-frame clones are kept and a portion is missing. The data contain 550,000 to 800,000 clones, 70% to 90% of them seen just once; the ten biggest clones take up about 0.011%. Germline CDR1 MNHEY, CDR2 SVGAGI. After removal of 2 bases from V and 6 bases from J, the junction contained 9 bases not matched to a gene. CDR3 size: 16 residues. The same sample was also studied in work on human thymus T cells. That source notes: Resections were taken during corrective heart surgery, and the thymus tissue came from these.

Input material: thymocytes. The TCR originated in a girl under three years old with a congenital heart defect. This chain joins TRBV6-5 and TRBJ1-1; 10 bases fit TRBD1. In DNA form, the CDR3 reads TGTGCCAGCAGTTACGCTAGGGACAGGGGAAGCGCTGAAGCTTTCTTT. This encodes CASSYARDRGSAEAFF.